This T cell receptor (beta chain) was recovered during a study of T cells expressing NK-cell markers. Study-level information: Each TCR beta repertoire originated in sorted T cells that were CD3+CD56+NKG2C+, CD3+CD56+NKG2C- or CD3+CD56-NKG2C+. General study findings and limits: These clonotypes, the leaders elsewhere, also led the CD3+CD56-NKG2C+ fraction in four donors. The contribution of dominant NKG2C+ clonotypes to CD8+ T cells in five to seven donors was roughly 1.0-7.5%.

cDNA encoding TCR beta was synthesized via 5'RACE template switching incorporating UMIs. TCRdb reprocessed the 5' RACE reads and reports one entry per CDR3 protein, with no DNA. The data include about 370,000 distinct CDR3 sequences; the top ten clones carry about 10%. CDR3 length: 14 residues. Points on this clonotype: Its antigen is undetermined.

Sequences were obtained from blood T cells: a sorted CD56 or NKG2C T cell subset, CD4+ or CD8+ T cells, or bulk PBMC T cells (not recorded which). This sequence originates from a woman aged 50 to 60 in good health. The chain carries TRBV12-3 or TRBV12-4 and TRBJ1-1. The CDR3 is CASSLEQGVTEAFF.